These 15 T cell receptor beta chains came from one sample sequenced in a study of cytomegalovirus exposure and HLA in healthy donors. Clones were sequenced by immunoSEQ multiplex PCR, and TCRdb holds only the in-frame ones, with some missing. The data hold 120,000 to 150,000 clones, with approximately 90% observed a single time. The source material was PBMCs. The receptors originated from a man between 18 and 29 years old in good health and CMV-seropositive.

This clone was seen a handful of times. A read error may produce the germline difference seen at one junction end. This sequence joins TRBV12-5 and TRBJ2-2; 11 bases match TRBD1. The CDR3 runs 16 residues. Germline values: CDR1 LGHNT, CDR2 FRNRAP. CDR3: CASDLGQGEVTGELFF. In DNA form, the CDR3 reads TGTGCTAGTGATTTGGGACAGGGGGAGGTCACCGGGGAGCTGTTTTTT. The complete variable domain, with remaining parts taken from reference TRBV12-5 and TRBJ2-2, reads DARVTQTPRHKVTEMGQEVTMRCQPILGHNTVFWYRQTMMQGLELLAYFRNRAPLDDSGMPKDRFSAEMPDATLATLKIQPSEPRDSAVYFCASDLGQGEVTGELFFGEGSRLTVL.

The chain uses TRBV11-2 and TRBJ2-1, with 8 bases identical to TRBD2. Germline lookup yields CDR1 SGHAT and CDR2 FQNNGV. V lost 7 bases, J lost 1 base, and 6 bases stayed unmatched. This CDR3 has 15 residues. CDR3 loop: CASIGAGVSYNEQFF. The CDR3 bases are TGTGCCAGCATTGGAGCGGGAGTATCCTACAATGAGCAGTTCTTC.

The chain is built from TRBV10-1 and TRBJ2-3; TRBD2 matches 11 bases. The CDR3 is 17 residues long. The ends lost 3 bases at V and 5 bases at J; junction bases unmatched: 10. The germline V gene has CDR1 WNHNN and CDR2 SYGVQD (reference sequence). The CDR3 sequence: CASSDPVLAGARDTQYF. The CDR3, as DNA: TGCGCCAGCAGTGATCCCGTACTAGCGGGAGCGAGAGATACGCAGTATTTT.

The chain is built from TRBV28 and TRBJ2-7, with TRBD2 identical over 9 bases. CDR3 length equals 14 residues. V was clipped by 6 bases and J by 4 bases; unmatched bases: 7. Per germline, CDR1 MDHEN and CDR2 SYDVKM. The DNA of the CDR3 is TGTGCCAGCAGGCTTGCGGGAGGGAAATACGAGCAGTACTTC. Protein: CASRLAGGKYEQYF.

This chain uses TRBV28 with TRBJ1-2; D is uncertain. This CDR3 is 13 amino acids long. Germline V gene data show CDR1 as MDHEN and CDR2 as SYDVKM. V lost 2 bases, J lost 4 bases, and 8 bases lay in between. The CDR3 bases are TGTGCCAGCAGTTTAGAGGATCCCTATGGCTACACCTTC. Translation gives CASSLEDPYGYTF.

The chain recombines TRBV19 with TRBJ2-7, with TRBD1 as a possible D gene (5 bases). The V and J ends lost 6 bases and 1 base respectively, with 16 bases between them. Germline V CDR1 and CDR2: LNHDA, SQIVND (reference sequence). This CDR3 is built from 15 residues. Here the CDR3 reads CASSPQGLLSYEQYF. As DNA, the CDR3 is TGTGCCAGTAGCCCCCAGGGCCTCCTTTCCTACGAGCAGTACTTC.

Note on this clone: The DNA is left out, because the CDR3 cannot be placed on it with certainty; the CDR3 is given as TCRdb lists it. Here the CDR3 reads CASSTSTSGRMWFEQYF. This chain uses TRBV27 with TRBJ2-7; the table's D call, TRBD2, was not checked against the DNA. Germline V gene lookup returns CDR1 MNHEY and CDR2 SMNVEV (reference sequence). The length of the CDR3 is 17 amino acids, counting both ends.

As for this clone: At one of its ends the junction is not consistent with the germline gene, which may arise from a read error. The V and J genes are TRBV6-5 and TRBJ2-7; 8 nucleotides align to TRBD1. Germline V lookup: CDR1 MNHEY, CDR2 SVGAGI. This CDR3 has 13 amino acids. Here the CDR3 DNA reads TGTGCCAGCAGTCCGGGACAGGTGTACGCGCAGTACTTC. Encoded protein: CASSPGQVYAQYF.

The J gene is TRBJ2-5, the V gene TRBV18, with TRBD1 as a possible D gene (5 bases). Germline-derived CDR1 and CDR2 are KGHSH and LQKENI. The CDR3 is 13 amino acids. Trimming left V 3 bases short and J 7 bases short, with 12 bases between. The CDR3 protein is CASSPAREGTQYF. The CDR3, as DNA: TGTGCCAGCTCACCGGCCAGGGAAGGGACCCAGTACTTC.

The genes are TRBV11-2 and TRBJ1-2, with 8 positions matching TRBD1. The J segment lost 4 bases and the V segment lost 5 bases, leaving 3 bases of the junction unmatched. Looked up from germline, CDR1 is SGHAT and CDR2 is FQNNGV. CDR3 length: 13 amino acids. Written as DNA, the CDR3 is TGTGCCAGCAGCCCAGGGGGCCTCTATGGCTACACCTTC. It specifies CASSPGGLYGYTF. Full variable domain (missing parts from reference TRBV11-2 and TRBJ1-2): EAGVAQSPRYKIIEKRQSVAFWCNPISGHATLYWYQQILGQGPKLLIQFQNNGVVDDSQLPKDRFSAERLKGVDSTLKIQPAKLEDSAVYLCASSPGGLYGYTFGSGTRLTVV.

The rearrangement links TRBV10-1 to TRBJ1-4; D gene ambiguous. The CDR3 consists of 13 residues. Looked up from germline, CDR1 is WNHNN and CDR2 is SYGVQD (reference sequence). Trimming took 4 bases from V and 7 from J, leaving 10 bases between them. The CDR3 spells CASSGGVGEKLFF. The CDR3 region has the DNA TGCGCCAGCAGTGGGGGAGTGGGTGAAAAACTGTTTTTT.

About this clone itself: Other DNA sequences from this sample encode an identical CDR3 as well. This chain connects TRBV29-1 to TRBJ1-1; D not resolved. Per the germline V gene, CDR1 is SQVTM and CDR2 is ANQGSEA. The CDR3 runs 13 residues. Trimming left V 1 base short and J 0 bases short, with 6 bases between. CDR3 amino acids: CSVEGRMNTEAFF. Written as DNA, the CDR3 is TGCAGCGTTGAAGGCAGGATGAACACTGAAGCTTTCTTT.

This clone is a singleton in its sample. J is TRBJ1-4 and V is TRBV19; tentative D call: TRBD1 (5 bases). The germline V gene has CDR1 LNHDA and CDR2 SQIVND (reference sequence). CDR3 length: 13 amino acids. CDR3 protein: CAIRDSSSQKLFF. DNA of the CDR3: TGTGCTATACGGGACTCAAGTTCTCAGAAACTGTTTTTT.

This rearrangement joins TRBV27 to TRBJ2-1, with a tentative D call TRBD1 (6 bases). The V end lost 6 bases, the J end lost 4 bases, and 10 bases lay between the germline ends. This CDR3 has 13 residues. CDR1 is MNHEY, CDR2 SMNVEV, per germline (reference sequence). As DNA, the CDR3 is TGTGCCAGCAGCCCTGGACAGTACAATGAGCAGTTCTTC. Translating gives CASSPGQYNEQFF.

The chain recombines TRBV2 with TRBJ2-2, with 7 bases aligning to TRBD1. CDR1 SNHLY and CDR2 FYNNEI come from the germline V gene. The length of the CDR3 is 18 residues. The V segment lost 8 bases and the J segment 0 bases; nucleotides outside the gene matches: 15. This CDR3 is CASLGGVGAWANTGELFF. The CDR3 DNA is TGTGCCAGCTTAGGGGGCGTAGGGGCGTGGGCGAACACCGGGGAGCTGTTTTTT.